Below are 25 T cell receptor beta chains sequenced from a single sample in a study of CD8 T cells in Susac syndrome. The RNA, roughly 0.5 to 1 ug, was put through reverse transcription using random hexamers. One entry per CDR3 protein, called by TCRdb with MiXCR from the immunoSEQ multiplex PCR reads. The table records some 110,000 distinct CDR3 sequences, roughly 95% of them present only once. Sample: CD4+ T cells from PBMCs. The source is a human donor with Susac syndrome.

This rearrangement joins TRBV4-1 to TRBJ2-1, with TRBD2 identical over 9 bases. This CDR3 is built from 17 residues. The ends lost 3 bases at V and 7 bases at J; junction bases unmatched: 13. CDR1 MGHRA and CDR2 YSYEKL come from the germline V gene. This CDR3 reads CASSQAAGGRAANEQFF. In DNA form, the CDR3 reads TGCGCCAGCAGCCAGGCAGCTGGCGGGAGGGCCGCAAATGAGCAGTTCTTC.

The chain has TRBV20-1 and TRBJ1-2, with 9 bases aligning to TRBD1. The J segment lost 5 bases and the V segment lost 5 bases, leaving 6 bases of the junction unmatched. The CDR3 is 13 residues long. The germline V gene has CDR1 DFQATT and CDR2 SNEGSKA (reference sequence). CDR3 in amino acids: CSALPGQGYGYTF. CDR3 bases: TGCAGTGCTTTGCCGGGACAGGGTTATGGCTACACCTTC.

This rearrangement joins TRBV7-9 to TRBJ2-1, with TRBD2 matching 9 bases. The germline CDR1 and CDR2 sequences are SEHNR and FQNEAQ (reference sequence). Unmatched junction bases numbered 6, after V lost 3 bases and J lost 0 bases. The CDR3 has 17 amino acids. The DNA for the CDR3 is TGTGCCAGCAGCTTCGGGCTTAGCGGGAGCTCCTACAATGAGCAGTTCTTC. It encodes CASSFGLSGSSYNEQFF.

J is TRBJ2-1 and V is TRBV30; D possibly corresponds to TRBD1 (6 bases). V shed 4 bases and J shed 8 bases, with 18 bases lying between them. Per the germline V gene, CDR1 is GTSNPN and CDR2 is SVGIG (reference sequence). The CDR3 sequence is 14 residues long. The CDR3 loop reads CAWNRDTSFDEQFF. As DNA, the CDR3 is TGTGCCTGGAACCGGGACACTAGTTTTGATGAGCAGTTCTTC.

CDR3 DNA: TGCAGTGCTACAACCCTCGCTGGACAGGGGTGGGAGACCCAGTACTTC. Translating gives CSATTLAGQGWETQYF. The chain links TRBV20-1 to TRBJ2-5, with TRBD1 matching 9 bases. From germline, CDR1 is DFQATT and CDR2 SNEGSKA (reference sequence). V lost 4 bases to trimming and J lost 5 bases; unmatched junction nucleotides: 14. The CDR3 runs 16 residues.

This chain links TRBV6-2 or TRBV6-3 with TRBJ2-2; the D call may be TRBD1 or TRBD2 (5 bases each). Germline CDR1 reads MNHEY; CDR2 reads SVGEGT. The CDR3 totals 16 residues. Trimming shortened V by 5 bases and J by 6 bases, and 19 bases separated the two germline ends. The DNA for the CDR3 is TGTGCCAGCAGTAGCACCACCGGGGCCGGGGCCGGGGAGCTGTTTTTT. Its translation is CASSSTTGAGAGELFF.

CDR3 nucleotides: TGCAGTGTCCCACTAGACCGCTCCTACAATGAGCAGTTCTTC. Translated, it gives CSVPLDRSYNEQFF. The V and J genes are TRBV20-1 and TRBJ2-1; TRBD2 is a possible D gene (5 bases). Trimming stripped 7 bases from V and 0 bases from J, with 13 bases between. Looked up from germline, CDR1 is DFQATT and CDR2 is SNEGSKA (reference sequence). The CDR3 totals 14 residues.

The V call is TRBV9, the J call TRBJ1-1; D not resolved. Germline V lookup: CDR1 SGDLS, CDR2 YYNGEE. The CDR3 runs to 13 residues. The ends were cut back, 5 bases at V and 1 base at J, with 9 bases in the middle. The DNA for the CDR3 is TGTGCCAGCAGGAGGGAAACGAACACTGAAGCTTTCTTT. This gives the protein CASRRETNTEAFF.

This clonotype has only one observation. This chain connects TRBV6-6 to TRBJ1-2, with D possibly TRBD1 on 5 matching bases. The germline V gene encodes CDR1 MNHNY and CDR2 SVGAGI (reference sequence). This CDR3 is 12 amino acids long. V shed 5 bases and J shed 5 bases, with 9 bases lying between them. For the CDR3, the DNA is TGTGCCAGCAGTCCCAGGGATTATGGCTACACCTTC. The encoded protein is CASSPRDYGYTF.

CDR3 DNA sequence: TGCAGTGCTCTAGGCCGGGACAGGCTCTCTGGGGCCAACGTCCTGACTTTC. It specifies CSALGRDRLSGANVLTF. The chain joins TRBV20-1 to TRBJ2-6; 8 nucleotides line up with TRBD1. After removal of 5 bases from V and 0 bases from J, the junction contained 9 bases not matched to a gene. Germline assignment: CDR1 DFQATT and CDR2 SNEGSKA (reference sequence). This CDR3 spans 17 amino acids.

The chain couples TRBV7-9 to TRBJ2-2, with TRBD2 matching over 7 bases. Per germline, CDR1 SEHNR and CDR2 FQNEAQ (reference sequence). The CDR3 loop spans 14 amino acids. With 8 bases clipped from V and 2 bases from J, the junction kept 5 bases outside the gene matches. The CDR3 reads CASRAGVNTGELFF. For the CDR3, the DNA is TGTGCCAGCCGGGCGGGAGTCAACACCGGGGAGCTGTTTTTT.

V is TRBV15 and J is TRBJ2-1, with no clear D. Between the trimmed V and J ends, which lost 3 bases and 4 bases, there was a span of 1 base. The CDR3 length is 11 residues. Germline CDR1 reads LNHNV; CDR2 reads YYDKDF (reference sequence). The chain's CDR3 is CATSRYNEQFF. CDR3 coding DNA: TGTGCCACCAGCAGGTACAATGAGCAGTTCTTC.

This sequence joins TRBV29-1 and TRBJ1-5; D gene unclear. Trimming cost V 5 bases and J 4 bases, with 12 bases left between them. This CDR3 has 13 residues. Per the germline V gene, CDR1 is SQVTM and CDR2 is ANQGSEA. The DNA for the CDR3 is TGCAGCGTTTCGGGTGGTCCTAATCAGCCCCAGCATTTT. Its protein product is CSVSGGPNQPQHF.

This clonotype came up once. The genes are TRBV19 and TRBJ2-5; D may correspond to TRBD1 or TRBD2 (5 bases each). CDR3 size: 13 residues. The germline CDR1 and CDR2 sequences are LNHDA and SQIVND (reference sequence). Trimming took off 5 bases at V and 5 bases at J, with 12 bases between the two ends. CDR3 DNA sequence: TGTGCCAGTAGTCCGGGGCCGTGGGAGACCCAGTACTTC. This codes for CASSPGPWETQYF.

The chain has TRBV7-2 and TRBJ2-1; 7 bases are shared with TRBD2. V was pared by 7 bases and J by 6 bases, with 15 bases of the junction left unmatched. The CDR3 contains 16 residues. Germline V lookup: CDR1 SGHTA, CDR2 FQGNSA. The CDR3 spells CASTPGSTGGSNEQFF. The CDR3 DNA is TGTGCCAGCACCCCCGGGTCGACGGGAGGTAGCAATGAGCAGTTCTTC.

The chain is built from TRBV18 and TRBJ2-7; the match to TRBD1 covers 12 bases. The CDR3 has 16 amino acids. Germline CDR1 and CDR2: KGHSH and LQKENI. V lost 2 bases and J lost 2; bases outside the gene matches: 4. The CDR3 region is CASSPAGTGGTYEQYF. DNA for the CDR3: TGTGCCAGCTCACCAGCGGGGACAGGGGGCACCTACGAGCAGTACTTC.

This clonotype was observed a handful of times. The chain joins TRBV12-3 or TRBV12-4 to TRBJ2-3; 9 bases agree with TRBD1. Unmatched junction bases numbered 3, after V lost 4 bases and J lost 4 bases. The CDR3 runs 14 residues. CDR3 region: CASSSDRGADTQYF. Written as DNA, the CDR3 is TGTGCCAGCAGTTCGGACAGGGGTGCAGATACGCAGTATTTT.

The CDR3: CASSSGQDNQPQHF. CDR3 bases: TGTGCCAGCAGTTCGGGACAGGACAATCAGCCCCAGCATTTT. The chain couples TRBV28 to TRBJ1-5; 8 bases match TRBD1. V was pared by 4 bases and J by 3 bases, with 2 bases of the junction left unmatched. The CDR3 loop spans 14 amino acids. Germline V gives CDR1 MDHEN, CDR2 SYDVKM.

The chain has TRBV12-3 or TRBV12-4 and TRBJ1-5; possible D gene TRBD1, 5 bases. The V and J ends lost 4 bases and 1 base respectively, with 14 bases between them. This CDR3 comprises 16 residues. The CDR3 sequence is CASSSLGDGSNQPQHF. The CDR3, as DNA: TGTGCCAGCAGTTCCCTCGGGGACGGAAGCAATCAGCCCCAGCATTTT.

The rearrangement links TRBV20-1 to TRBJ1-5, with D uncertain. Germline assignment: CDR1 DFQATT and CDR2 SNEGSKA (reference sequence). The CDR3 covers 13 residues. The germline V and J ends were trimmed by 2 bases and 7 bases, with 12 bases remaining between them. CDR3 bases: TGCAGTGCTAGACGCATGGAGGTCCAGCCCCAGCATTTT. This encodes CSARRMEVQPQHF.

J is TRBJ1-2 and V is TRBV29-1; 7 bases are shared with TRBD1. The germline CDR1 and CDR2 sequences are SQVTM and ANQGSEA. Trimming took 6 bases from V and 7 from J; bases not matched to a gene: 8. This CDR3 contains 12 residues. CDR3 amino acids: CSVPVGDSGYTF. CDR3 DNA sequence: TGCAGCGTGCCCGTGGGGGACAGTGGCTACACCTTC.

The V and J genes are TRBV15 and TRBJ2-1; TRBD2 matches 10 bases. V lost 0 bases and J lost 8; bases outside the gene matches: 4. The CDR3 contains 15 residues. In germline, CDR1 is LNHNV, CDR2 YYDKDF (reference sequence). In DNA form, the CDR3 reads TGTGCCACCAGCAGAGATCCTAGCGGGAGCGATGAGCAGTTCTTC. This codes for CATSRDPSGSDEQFF.

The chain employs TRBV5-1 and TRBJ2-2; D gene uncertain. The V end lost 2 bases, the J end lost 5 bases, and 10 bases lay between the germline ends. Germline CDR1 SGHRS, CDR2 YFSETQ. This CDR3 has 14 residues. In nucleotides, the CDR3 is TGCGCCAGCAGCTTTGGGCCCCCGACCGGGGAGCTGTTTTTT. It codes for CASSFGPPTGELFF.

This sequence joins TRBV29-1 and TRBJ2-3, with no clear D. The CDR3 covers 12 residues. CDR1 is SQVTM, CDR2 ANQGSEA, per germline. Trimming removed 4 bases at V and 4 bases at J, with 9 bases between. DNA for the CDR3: TGCAGCGTTGCCGTGGGCGCAGATACGCAGTATTTT. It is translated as CSVAVGADTQYF.

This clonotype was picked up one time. CDR3 in amino acids: CSVGSHGNYGYTF. The CDR3 DNA sequence: TGCAGCGTTGGTAGCCATGGGAACTATGGCTACACCTTC. This chain links TRBV29-1 with TRBJ1-2; D gene uncertain. The CDR3 has 13 residues. Germline assignment: CDR1 SQVTM and CDR2 ANQGSEA. V gave up 4 bases and J gave up 2 bases, with 11 bases separating them. Drawing the rest from reference TRBV29-1 and TRBJ1-2, the complete variable domain is SAVISQKPSRDICQRGTSLTIQCQVDSQVTMMFWYRQQPGQSLTLIATANQGSEATYESGFVIDKFPISRPNLTFSTLTVSNMSPEDSSIYLCSVGSHGNYGYTFGSGTRLTVV.